A single sample gave rise to the 23 T cell receptor beta chains below, sequenced in a study of blood T cell repertoires in COVID-19. The table came from immunoSEQ multiplex PCR; TCRdb's copy has only in-frame clones and leaves some out. The sample lists 70,000 to 100,000 clones, approximately 86% occurring once. Sequenced input: peripheral blood. These receptor sequences come from a man at least 80 years old with active or convalescent COVID-19.

This chain connects TRBV18 to TRBJ1-2, with a weak D call TRBD1 (5 bases). Germline V CDR1 and CDR2: KGHSH, LQKENI. There are 13 residues in the CDR3. V was clipped by 4 bases and J by 3 bases, with 9 bases between them. The CDR3: CASSLETDYGYTF. The CDR3 DNA sequence: TGTGCCAGCTCACTCGAGACAGACTATGGCTACACCTTC.

V usage is TRBV5-4 and J usage is TRBJ2-1, with TRBD2 matching 8 bases. The CDR3 totals 16 residues. V was pared by 6 bases and J by 4 bases, with 12 bases of the junction left unmatched. Germline V CDR1 and CDR2: SGHNT, YYREEE (reference sequence). CDR3 amino acids: CASTGGGGRRYNEQFF. The DNA for the CDR3 is TGTGCCAGCACCGGGGGGGGCGGGAGAAGGTACAATGAGCAGTTCTTC.

The rearrangement links TRBV9 to TRBJ2-3; 9 bases are a match to TRBD1. The CDR3 has 16 residues. After removal of 4 bases from V and 3 bases from J, the junction contained 9 bases not matched to a gene. Germline lookup yields CDR1 SGDLS and CDR2 YYNGEE. This CDR3 is CASSSPGTGPTDTQYF. The CDR3 DNA is TGTGCCAGCAGCTCCCCAGGGACAGGGCCGACAGATACGCAGTATTTT. Together with reference TRBV9 and TRBJ2-3, the CDR3 gives the full variable domain: DSGVTQTPKHLITATGQRVTLRCSPRSGDLSVYWYQQSLDQGLQFLIQYYNGEERAKGNILERFSAQQFPDLHSELNLSSLELGDSALYFCASSSPGTGPTDTQYFGPGTRLTVL.

This chain joins TRBV6-5 and TRBJ1-2; 9 bases match TRBD1. The germline V gene encodes CDR1 MNHEY and CDR2 SVGAGI. The CDR3 contains 12 residues. With V trimmed by 8 bases and J by 8 bases, 6 bases remained unmatched. The CDR3 protein is CASGQGRWGYTF. CDR3 nucleotide sequence: TGTGCCAGCGGACAGGGGCGGTGGGGCTACACCTTC.

The J gene is TRBJ2-3, the V gene TRBV6-5, with D perhaps matching TRBD1 (6 bases). V was pared by 2 bases and J by 4 bases, with 7 bases between. The CDR3 totals 13 residues. Germline lookup yields CDR1 MNHEY and CDR2 SVGAGI. In DNA, the CDR3 is TGTGCCAGCAGTTACGCAGGGGCAGATACGCAGTATTTT. This encodes CASSYAGADTQYF.

This chain links TRBV6-1 with TRBJ1-5; 9 bases agree with TRBD1. CDR3 length: 16 amino acids. V was pared by 3 bases and J by 5 bases, with 8 bases of the junction left unmatched. Germline V gene lookup returns CDR1 MNHNS and CDR2 SASEGT. The CDR3 protein is CASSDLTGGRYQPQHF. The CDR3 DNA sequence: TGTGCCAGCAGTGATTTGACAGGGGGTAGGTATCAGCCCCAGCATTTT.

The V and J genes are TRBV7-2 and TRBJ2-7; 10 positions agree with TRBD1. The CDR3 runs to 15 residues. Germline V gene data show CDR1 as SGHTA and CDR2 as FQGNSA. Trimming took 5 bases from V and 4 from J; bases not matched to a gene: 8. DNA for the CDR3: TGTGCCAGCAGCCCCTCCGGGACAGGGGAGTACGAGCAGTACTTC. Amino acids: CASSPSGTGEYEQYF.

About this clone itself: A read error may account for a junction end that differs from germline. The chain joins TRBV28 to TRBJ2-3; TRBD1 matches 7 bases. This CDR3 spans 15 amino acids. In germline, CDR1 is MDHEN, CDR2 SYDVKM. In DNA, the CDR3 is TGTGCCAGCAATTTACCGGGACAGAGAACAGATACGCAGTATTTT. This encodes CASNLPGQRTDTQYF.

This clone was seen more than once but under ten times. CDR3 nucleotide sequence: TGTGCCAGCAGTGTGGCGGCAACGAACAATGAGCAGTTCTTC. It is translated as CASSVAATNNEQFF. The rearrangement links TRBV6-4 to TRBJ2-1; D is uncertain. The CDR3 contains 14 residues. Germline V gene sequence: CDR1 MRHNA, CDR2 SNTAGT. Trimming left V 4 bases short and J 5 bases short, with 12 bases between.

This chain joins TRBV30 and TRBJ1-1, with D possibly TRBD1 on 6 matching bases. The germline V gene encodes CDR1 GTSNPN and CDR2 SVGIG (reference sequence). The CDR3 is 12 residues long. Trimming left V 2 bases short and J 7 bases short, with 11 bases between. As DNA, the CDR3 is TGTGCCTGGAGTTACAGGGCGGGTGAAGCTTTCTTT. Translation gives CAWSYRAGEAFF.

The chain employs TRBV12-3 or TRBV12-4 and TRBJ2-7; 11 bases are a match to TRBD1. V lost 2 bases to trimming and J lost 12 bases; unmatched junction nucleotides: 6. This CDR3 has 13 residues. The CDR3 sequence: CASSLRGQGARYF. DNA for the CDR3: TGTGCCAGCAGTTTAAGAGGACAGGGGGCACGGTACTTC.

The rearrangement uses TRBV2 and TRBJ2-3; D possibly corresponds to TRBD2 (6 bases). The germline CDR1 and CDR2 sequences are SNHLY and FYNNEI. The CDR3 extends over 15 amino acids. V was trimmed by 7 bases and J by 5 bases, leaving 19 bases between them. The CDR3 region has the DNA TGTGCCAGCATCCTCTGGGAGGAGGGTGGAGATACGCAGTATTTT. Protein product: CASILWEEGGDTQYF.

The chain joins TRBV6-5 to TRBJ1-5; possibly TRBD1 for D (5 bases). Trimming cost V 6 bases and J 0 bases, with 12 bases left between them. The CDR3 spans 15 residues. CDR1 is MNHEY, CDR2 SVGAGI, per germline. CDR3 nucleotides: TGTGCCAGCAGCCCAGCAGGGAATAGCAATCAGCCCCAGCATTTT. It is translated as CASSPAGNSNQPQHF.

The chain carries TRBV5-1 and TRBJ2-1, with 7 bases lining up with TRBD1. V gave up 6 bases and J gave up 3 bases; unmatched junction bases: 18. Germline V lookup: CDR1 SGHRS, CDR2 YFSETQ. This CDR3 has 18 amino acids. CDR3 sequence (DNA): TGCGCCAGCAAGGGGTTATTGGGCGTGCAGGGGGTCTACAATGAGCAGTTCTTC. Translation gives CASKGLLGVQGVYNEQFF. The full variable domain, with the rest looked up from reference TRBV5-1 and TRBJ2-1, is KAGVTQTPRYLIKTRGQQVTLSCSPISGHRSVSWYQQTPGQGLQFLFEYFSETQRNKGNFPGRFSGRQFSNSRSEMNVSTLELGDSALYLCASKGLLGVQGVYNEQFFGPGTRLTVL.

The V gene is TRBV30, the J gene TRBJ1-5; maybe TRBD1 (5 bases). Trimming pared 3 bases from V and 0 bases from J, leaving 15 bases between. Germline loops: CDR1 GTSNPN, CDR2 SVGIG (reference sequence). CDR3 length: 16 residues. Written as DNA, the CDR3 is TGTGCCTGGAGCGTACCGGGGGGGTATAGCAATCAGCCCCAGCATTTT. This codes for CAWSVPGGYSNQPQHF. Variable domain in full (rest from reference TRBV30 and TRBJ1-5): SQTIHQWPATLVQPVGSPLSLECTVEGTSNPNLYWYRQAAGRGLQLLFYSVGIGQISSEVPQNLSASRPQDRQFILSSKKLLLSDSGFYLCAWSVPGGYSNQPQHFGDGTRLSIL.

The V and J genes are TRBV7-2 and TRBJ1-1; 12 nucleotides align to TRBD1. The CDR3 extends over 14 amino acids. V shed 1 base, J shed 8 bases, and the junction held 2 bases outside the gene matches. Germline-derived CDR1 and CDR2 are SGHTA and FQGNSA. CDR3 in amino acids: CASSLGGTGGEAFF. The CDR3 nucleotides are TGTGCCAGCAGCTTAGGGGGGACAGGGGGCGAAGCTTTCTTT.

V is TRBV7-9 and J is TRBJ2-2; TRBD2 is a possible D gene (5 bases). The CDR3 contains 16 residues. V was trimmed by 5 bases and J by 6 bases, leaving 19 bases between them. Germline values: CDR1 SEHNR, CDR2 FQNEAQ (reference sequence). The DNA for the CDR3 is TGTGCCAGCAGCCAGGCCCTAAGCGGCGGGCCCGGGGAGCTGTTTTTT. Its protein product is CASSQALSGGPGELFF.

V and J are TRBV12-3 or TRBV12-4 and TRBJ2-4; D might be TRBD1 (6 bases). V lost 3 bases, J lost 7 bases, and 7 bases lay in between. The length of the CDR3 is 12 residues. The CDR3 coding sequence is TGTGCCAGCAGTTTCGGACAGAACATTCAGTACTTC. This translates into CASSFGQNIQYF.

The J gene is TRBJ2-2, the V gene TRBV7-2, with 7 bases matching TRBD1. The germline V gene encodes CDR1 SGHTA and CDR2 FQGNSA. V was pared by 2 bases and J by 4 bases, with 13 bases of the junction left unmatched. There are 18 residues in the CDR3. The CDR3 is CASSLLTGAKGPTGELFF. The CDR3, as DNA: TGTGCCAGCAGCTTACTCACAGGGGCCAAGGGACCCACCGGGGAGCTGTTTTTT.

This clone was found once. The chain carries TRBV5-4 and TRBJ2-1, with TRBD2 matching over 7 bases. The trim removed 5 bases at V and 3 bases at J, leaving 11 bases unmatched. The length of the CDR3 is 16 residues. The V gene's germline CDR1 is SGHNT and CDR2 YYREEE (reference sequence). The CDR3 sequence is CASRPMRAGDYNEQFF. The CDR3 region has the DNA TGTGCCAGCAGACCCATGAGGGCGGGAGACTACAATGAGCAGTTCTTC. Together with reference TRBV5-4 and TRBJ2-1, the CDR3 gives the full variable domain: ETGVTQSPTHLIKTRGQQVTLRCSSQSGHNTVSWYQQALGQGPQFIFQYYREEENGRGNFPPRFSGLQFPNYSSELNVNALELDDSALYLCASRPMRAGDYNEQFFGPGTRLTVL.

This chain connects TRBV5-8 to TRBJ1-2; 9 nucleotides match TRBD1. Germline lookup yields CDR1 SGHTS and CDR2 YDEGEE. V was clipped by 4 bases and J by 4 bases; unmatched bases: 11. The CDR3 has 16 amino acids. CDR3 sequence: CASSLRTGAFIYGYTF. The CDR3 region has the DNA TGTGCCAGCAGCCTAAGGACAGGGGCTTTCATCTATGGCTACACCTTC.

The chain is built from TRBV2 and TRBJ1-6, with a weak D call TRBD1 (6 bases). This CDR3 is built from 14 residues. V was trimmed by 5 bases and J by 7 bases, leaving 12 bases between them. The germline V gene has CDR1 SNHLY and CDR2 FYNNEI. The CDR3 nucleotides are TGTGCCAGCAGTTTCAGGGGAAGGAATTCACCCCTCCACTTT. It yields the protein CASSFRGRNSPLHF.

The chain carries TRBV5-6 and TRBJ2-7; 7 positions agree with TRBD1. V trimming: 4 bases; J trimming: 2 bases; junction bases outside the gene matches: 3. The CDR3 totals 13 residues. CDR1 is SGHDT and CDR2 is YYEEEE in the germline V gene. This chain's CDR3 is CASSVQGAYEQYF. DNA of the CDR3: TGTGCCAGCAGCGTGCAGGGGGCCTACGAGCAGTACTTC.